This T cell receptor (beta chain) was profiled in a study of long-term antiretroviral therapy in people with HIV. General study points: Comparison with controls showed narrower CDR3 length ranges in HIV repertoires.

About this clone: The target antigen is unknown.

The assay, immunoSEQ v3.0, was run at survey level. Assay: immunoSEQ multiplex PCR; the TCRdb copy retains only in-frame clones and omits some. The sample yields 20,000 to 25,000 clones, roughly 80% seen once. Sequencing used unsorted PBMCs, obtained 0.2 years after starting antiretroviral therapy. This sequence was found in a woman aged 25-40 years with HIV.

This CDR3 reads CASSGLWALHF. The CDR3 DNA follows: TGTGCCAGCAGTGGCCTTTGGGCCCTCCACTTT. The V call is TRBV25-1, the J call TRBJ1-6; D uncertain. The length of the CDR3 is 11 residues. The germline gives CDR1 MGHDK, CDR2 SYGVNS. V lost 4 bases, J lost 14 bases, and 9 bases lay in between.